This is a list of T cell receptor beta chains from one sample in a study of tissue T cells after allogeneic stem cell transplantation. The repertoire was sequenced with immunoSEQ multiplex PCR; TCRdb's copy has only in-frame clones and lacks some. The top ten hold around 3.5% of the sample, which has about 28,000 clones, about 85% seen once. The sample consisted of blood, taken before transplantation. All receptors derive from a woman aged 18 to 55 who later had graft-versus-host disease after an allogeneic stem cell transplant. Both conserved end residues are part of each CDR3. The order of the fields is CDR3 length, D gene, V gene, J gene, clone size, CDR3 protein. The D gene is left open where the match is weak. The size field is filled for only some rows; it gives once, few, many or a size class.

>18|.|TRBV7-3|TRBJ2-7|once
CASSLWGRGKSRIGEQYF
>15|TRBD2|TRBV4-1|TRBJ2-7|.
CASSLHQDVAGEQYF
>14|.|TRBV7-2|TRBJ2-7|once
CASSLTDRAYEQYF
>12|.|TRBV10-1|TRBJ2-1|.
CASSERNNEQFF
>13|.|TRBV7-3|TRBJ2-7|.
CASSLWAGGEQYF
>15|.|TRBV18|TRBJ1-1|.
CASSPSMGGLTEAFF
>12|TRBD1|TRBV2|TRBJ2-7|once
CASSLAGGEQYF
>14|TRBD2|TRBV6-4|TRBJ2-3|few
CASSEAGGTDTQYF
>19|.|TRBV21-1|TRBJ1-2|once
CASSKAGSRQGLGNYGYTF
>14|TRBD1|TRBV5-1|TRBJ2-3|.
CASSLAQGADTQYF
>12|TRBD1|TRBV30|TRBJ1-1|.
CAWSRDREEAFF
>14|.|TRBV6-4|TRBJ1-5|.
CASSDSRDNQPQHF
>17|TRBD1|TRBV5-4|TRBJ1-2|.
CASSSEWTGPTNYGYTF
>15|.|TRBV5-1|TRBJ2-3|.
CASRQRGSVTDTQYF
>15|TRBD1|TRBV5-1|TRBJ1-2|.
CASSQNQGGGDGYTF
>12|TRBD1|TRBV6-5|TRBJ1-2|.
CASIWDSGGYTF
>16|.|TRBV27|TRBJ1-4|.
CASSLSVGATNEKLFF
>18|.|TRBV7-8|TRBJ2-1|.
CASSLAVNLVSSYNEQFF
>15|.|TRBV5-1|TRBJ2-1|.
CASSALPITYNEQFF
>16|.|TRBV7-2|TRBJ1-5|.
CASSLNHGSSNQPQHF
>12|.|TRBV15|TRBJ1-2|.
CATSDGGAGYTF
>18|.|TRBV11-2|TRBJ1-5|.
CASSPNPSYLGRNQPQHF
>17|.|TRBV4-3|TRBJ2-2|.
CASSQGVASIWAGELFF
>14|TRBD2|TRBV19|TRBJ2-3|once
CASTTSGYTDTQYF
>16|TRBD2|TRBV19|TRBJ2-3|.
CASSTNLAGGNDTQYF
>17|.|TRBV4-1|TRBJ1-4|.
CASSRLGGRATNEKLFF
>14|TRBD1|TRBV7-6|TRBJ1-2|.
CASAPGQGNYGYTF
>16|.|TRBV18|TRBJ2-3|.
CASSQPTGRKADTQYF